Listed below are T cell receptor beta chains from one sample, sequenced in a study of T cell responses to AZD1222 COVID-19 vaccine. TCRdb's table, derived via immunoSEQ multiplex PCR, lists solely in-frame clones and lacks some. The sample includes over 60,000 clones, about nine tenths seen only once; the top ten take 24%. The sample consisted of peripheral blood, taken on day 0 of AZD1222 vaccination. The source of these receptors is an adult in good health. Each CDR3 is given with its conserved first and last residue. A D gene is named only where the DNA matches it firmly. Size is stated for part of the rows, as once, few or many counts, or as a class when the clone is expanded.

>TRBV7-3|TRBJ2-2|TRBD2|NA
TGTGCCAGCAGCACCCGCAGCGGGGGGCAGGGCGGGGAGCTGTTTTTT
CASSTRSGGQGGELFF
>TRBV3-1/TRBV3-2|TRBJ1-2|NA|once
TGTGCCAGCAGCCAGAGGGCCTCTAACTATGGCTACACCTTC
CASSQRASNYGYTF
>TRBV4-3|TRBJ2-1|TRBD2|NA
TGCGCCAGCAGCCCAATGCTAGCGGGGGGGCCTAAGGAGCAGTTCTTC
CASSPMLAGGPKEQFF
>TRBV2|TRBJ1-1|NA|NA
TGTGCCAGCAGTGAGGCGGGGAACACTGAAGCTTTCTTT
CASSEAGNTEAFF
>TRBV12-5|TRBJ1-3|NA|NA
TGTGCTAGTGCCCTTCCCTCCACTGGAAACACCATATATTTT
CASALPSTGNTIYF
>TRBV3-1/TRBV3-2|TRBJ2-7|NA|NA
TGTGCCAGCAGCCAAGACAGGAGCTCCTACGAGCAGTACTTC
CASSQDRSSYEQYF
>TRBV2|TRBJ1-1|TRBD1|NA
TGTGCCAGCAGTGTGGACAGGGTGAACACTGAAGCTTTCTTT
CASSVDRVNTEAFF
>TRBV27|TRBJ1-1|NA|NA
TGTGCCAGCAGTTGGGGCCGAGAGGGCGCGGCTGAAGCTTTCTTT
CASSWGREGAAEAFF
>TRBV28|TRBJ2-7|TRBD2|NA
TGTGCCAGCAGAGAGCGGGGGGCCTTCTCCTACGAGCAGTACTTC
CASRERGAFSYEQYF
>TRBV6-5|TRBJ2-7|NA|NA
TGTGCCAGCAGTTTGGGAGGGACACTCTCCTACGAGCAGTACTTC
CASSLGGTLSYEQYF
>TRBV20-1|TRBJ1-2|TRBD1|NA
TGCAGCGGGACAGGCGTCTATGGCTACACCTTC
CSGTGVYGYTF
>TRBV9|TRBJ1-2|NA|NA
TGTGCCAGCAGCGCGGGGGCAGTGGGTGCTTATGGCTACACCTTC
CASSAGAVGAYGYTF
>TRBV7-8|TRBJ1-2|NA|once
TGTGCCAGCAGTCAAACTTCCGGATGGAGCTCCGGCTACACCTTC
CASSQTSGWSSGYTF
>TRBV13|TRBJ1-2|NA|NA
TGTGCCAGCAGTTTCGGACGGAGCTATGGCTACACCTTC
CASSFGRSYGYTF
>TRBV24-1|TRBJ1-2|NA|NA
TGTGCCACCAGTGATTCTAACTCGGAGGTCTATGGCTACACCTTC
CATSDSNSEVYGYTF
>TRBV18|TRBJ1-3|TRBD1|NA
TGTGCCAGCTCACCCGAGGGACAGGGGGCCTCTGGAAACACCATATATTTT
CASSPEGQGASGNTIYF
>TRBV19|TRBJ1-5|NA|few
TGTGCCAGTAGTATAGATCTTCGCGGGTATGGGGCCAATCAGCCCCAGCATTTT
CASSIDLRGYGANQPQHF
>TRBV3-1/TRBV3-2|TRBJ2-5|NA|NA
TGTGCCAGCAGCCAAGATGCGGTGCAAGAGACCCAGTACTTC
CASSQDAVQETQYF
>TRBV4-3|TRBJ2-3|TRBD2|NA
TGCGCCAGCAGCCCCCATGGGGGCGGGGGGGCAACAGATACGCAGTATTTT
CASSPHGGGGATDTQYF
>TRBV19|TRBJ2-7|TRBD2|NA
TGTGCCAGTAGTATGGATAGCGGGGTCGGGGAGCAGTACTTC
CASSMDSGVGEQYF
>TRBV6-4|TRBJ1-6|TRBD1|NA
TGTGCCAGCAGTGTAGGACAGGTTGGCTCACCCCTCCACTTT
CASSVGQVGSPLHF
>TRBV30|TRBJ2-2|NA|NA
TGTGCCTGGAGTCGACAAGTCACCGGGGAGCTGTTTTTT
CAWSRQVTGELFF
>TRBV4-1|TRBJ1-5|NA|NA
TGCGCCAGCAGCCGAACCGAGGCATACGATCAGCCCCAGCATTTT
CASSRTEAYDQPQHF
>TRBV30|TRBJ2-7|TRBD1|NA
TGTGCCTGGAGGACTATTCGGGACAGGGGGCAATACGAGCAGTACTTC
CAWRTIRDRGQYEQYF
>TRBV7-9|TRBJ2-5|TRBD1|once
TGTGCCAGCAGCTTCGCCGGGACAGGGGTGGGGGAGACCCAGTACTTC
CASSFAGTGVGETQYF
>TRBV5-5|TRBJ2-2|NA|NA
TGTGCCAGCAGCTTGGGTTTCACCGGGGAGCTGTTTTTT
CASSLGFTGELFF
>TRBV5-6|TRBJ2-3|NA|few
TGTGCCAGCAGCTTAGCAGGGGCCGACACAGATACGCAGTATTTT
CASSLAGADTDTQYF
>TRBV5-6|TRBJ2-3|NA|NA
TGTGCCAGCAGCTTTGGGGTTCCAGATACGCAGTATTTT
CASSFGVPDTQYF
>TRBV30|TRBJ1-2|TRBD1|NA
TGTGCCTGGAGAGCAACAGGGGTAGGAGGCTACACCTTC
CAWRATGVGGYTF
>TRBV1|TRBJ2-2|NA|NA
TGCACCAGCAGCCAGGAGGCGGGGGGGCGTACCGGGGAGCTGTTTTTT
CTSSQEAGGRTGELFF
>TRBV4-1|TRBJ1-4|NA|NA
TGCGCCAGCAGCCTGGTTGCAACTAATGAAAAACTGTTTTTT
CASSLVATNEKLFF
>TRBV11-2|TRBJ1-2|NA|NA
TGTGCCAGCAGCCCCGGGATGGGCTACACCTTC
CASSPGMGYTF
>TRBV19|TRBJ2-2|TRBD2|NA
TGTGGGAGCGGGGGACTAAACACCGGGGAGCTGTTTTTT
CGSGGLNTGELFF